This record covers a single T cell receptor beta chain. Participants, about 18 to 100 years old, spanned under 30 US areas. The data derive from a study of blood T cell repertoires in COVID-19. On the study more broadly: Some COVID-19 samples were acute and others convalescent; all came from the United States, Italy and Spain.

In the authors' methods: Using reference gene primer amplification, nucleated cell counts were estimated. Generated by immunoSEQ multiplex PCR, the TCRdb table keeps only in-frame clones and is missing some. V, J and clone size are taken as reported in that table, and D and trimming were inferred from the DNA itself. Found here are around 170,000 clones, roughly 85% of them singletons; the top ten hold about 8.4%. Sequenced: PBMCs or T cells enriched from blood (not recorded which). The source is a woman under 30 who had recovered from COVID-19.

The CDR3 DNA sequence: TGTGCCAGCAGACACTGGGCGGGGGAAGTCTACGAGCAGTACTTC. Its protein product is CASRHWAGEVYEQYF. The rearrangement uses TRBV6-5 and TRBJ2-7; 7 nucleotides agree with TRBD2. After removal of 6 bases from V and 3 bases from J, the junction contained 11 bases not matched to a gene. This CDR3 spans 15 amino acids. Per the germline V gene, CDR1 is MNHEY and CDR2 is SVGAGI.